This TCR beta chain was profiled in a study of identical twins. MiXCR was run by TCRdb on the 5' RACE reads, yielding one entry per CDR3 protein. The data show hundreds of thousands of distinct CDR3 sequences, around 5.7% seen once. Between the trimmed V and J ends, which lost 0 bases and 12 bases, there was a span of 15 bases. This CDR3 contains 14 residues. Looked up from germline, CDR1 is LNHNV and CDR2 is YYDKDF (reference sequence). There are many counts of this clonotype. This TCR came from a man aged 18 to 30 in good health. The chain couples TRBV15 to TRBJ2-1; D gene ambiguous. The sample comprised naive T cells sorted from blood. CDR3 nucleotide sequence: TGTGCCACCAGCAGAGATCCCGACTCTGGCGGGCAGTTCTTC. This encodes CATSRDPDSGGQFF.